This entry describes one T cell receptor (beta chain). Its specificity is not known. This sample was taken from a study of vaccination effects on CD4 cells after COVID-19. Using immunoSEQ multiplex PCR, the repertoire was profiled, and TCRdb retains in-frame clones only, with some absent. The data show tens of thousands of clones, more than 60% seen once. V gave up 1 base and J gave up 8 bases, with 11 bases separating them. The CDR3 contains 13 residues. Per germline, CDR1 SEHNR and CDR2 FQNEAQ (reference sequence). Antigen-specific CD4+ T cells expanded by the ViraFEST assay with viral peptide pools were then sequenced. Isolating CD4+ T cells followed ten to eleven days of culture. Each vaccine recipient was nucleocapsid antibody negative and had no prior SARS-CoV-2 infection.

J is TRBJ1-2 and V is TRBV7-9; D unresolved. This sequence originates from a human donor who received a COVID-19 vaccine. Specimen: CD4+ T cells from PBMCs cultured with SARS-CoV-2 spike peptides, collected before COVID-19 vaccination. The CDR3 reads CASSLGEVGGYTF. CDR3 in DNA: TGTGCCAGCAGCTTAGGGGAGGTGGGAGGCTACACCTTC. The full variable domain, its missing parts supplied by reference TRBV7-9 and TRBJ1-2, is DTGVSQNPRHKITKRGQNVTFRCDPISEHNRLYWYRQTLGQGPEFLTYFQNEAQLEKSRLLSDRFSAERPKGSFSTLEIQRTEQGDSAMYLCASSLGEVGGYTFGSGTRLTVV.